Listed below are T cell receptor beta chains from one sample, sequenced in a study of vaccination and CD4 T cells after COVID-19. No antigens are known for them. From the PCR reads, TCRdb called clonotypes with MiXCR, one entry per CDR3 protein. The sample consists of just over 20,000 distinct CDR3 sequences, roughly 60% of them appearing once. The specimen was CD4+ T cells from blood, cultured in vitro, collected before SARS-CoV-2 vaccination. The receptors shown here come from a human donor who received a COVID-19 vaccine. Each CDR3 is given with its conserved first and last residue. The D gene is left open where the match is weak. Expanded clones get a size class; other rows say once, few or many, or leave the size out.

d_call,clone_size,j_call,v_call,cdr3_nt,cdr3_aa
TRBD2,.,TRBJ2-5,TRBV7-2,TGTGCCAGCAGCGCCCGACTAGCGGGGGGGGCAGAGACCCAGTACTTC,CASSARLAGGAETQYF
.,.,TRBJ2-7,TRBV6-5,TGTGCCAGCAGTTACTCAGAGGGGTTAGATTCGGCCTTC,CASSYSEGLDSAF
.,.,TRBJ1-1,TRBV7-9,TGTGCCAGCAGCACAGTTCAGGTGATCAGGGAAGCTTTCTTT,CASSTVQVIREAFF
TRBD1,.,TRBJ1-3,TRBV6-2/TRBV6-3,TGTGCCAGCCATGTCAGGGGGAGCGCTGGAAACACCATATATTTT,CASHVRGSAGNTIYF
.,.,TRBJ2-3,TRBV19,TGTGCCAGTAGTATGGGCTACCTAAGCACAGATACGCAGTATTTT,CASSMGYLSTDTQYF
.,few,TRBJ1-2,TRBV25-1,TGTGCCAGCAGTGAATACGGGGGGGAAGATGGCTATGGCTACACCTTC,CASSEYGGEDGYGYTF
.,few,TRBJ1-5,TRBV24-1,TGTGCCACCAGCCTAGGTCGGAGCAATCAGCCCCAGCATTTT,CATSLGRSNQPQHF
.,.,TRBJ1-5,TRBV19,TGTGCCAGTAGTCCGGGTATCGGCAATCAGCCCCAGCATTTT,CASSPGIGNQPQHF
TRBD2,.,TRBJ2-3,TRBV7-2,TGTGCCAGCAGCTTTGTCGGGGGGACCACAGATACGCAGTATTTT,CASSFVGGTTDTQYF
TRBD1,once,TRBJ2-7,TRBV5-1,TGCGCCAGCAGCTTGGACAGGGGCGCCTACGAGCAGTACTTC,CASSLDRGAYEQYF
TRBD1,.,TRBJ1-3,TRBV2,TGTGCCAGCAGGTACGGGACAGGGACTTCGACTGGAAACACCATATATTTT,CASRYGTGTSTGNTIYF
.,.,TRBJ1-2,TRBV12-3/TRBV12-4,TGTGCCAGCGGGGGGCCCGGGGACTATGGCTACACCTTC,CASGGPGDYGYTF
TRBD1,few,TRBJ1-5,TRBV6-1,TGTGCCAGCACCTCTAGGGAGGGGGCTTCTCAGCCCCAGCATTTT,CASTSREGASQPQHF
.,few,TRBJ1-1,TRBV11-3,TGTGCCAGCAGCTTAGAGACAGAAACTCTTGAAGCTTTCTTT,CASSLETETLEAFF